These T cell receptor beta chains were read from a single sample in a study of long-term antiretroviral therapy in people with HIV. The protocol was immunoSEQ multiplex PCR, while the TCRdb copy is restricted to in-frame clones and leaves out a portion. The data hold tens of thousands of clones, with 75% to 85% observed a single time. The sequenced sample was unsorted PBMCs, obtained 3 years after starting antiretroviral therapy. All receptors come from a man in his forties or fifties with HIV. Both conserved end residues are part of each CDR3. The order of the fields is V gene, D gene, J gene, CDR3 protein. The D gene is left open where the match is weak.

v_call: TRBV7-9; d_call: NA; j_call: TRBJ2-5; cdr3_aa: CASSSSRRGYQETQYF
v_call: TRBV28; d_call: NA; j_call: TRBJ1-2; cdr3_aa: CASSPTELNYGYTF
v_call: TRBV14; d_call: NA; j_call: TRBJ1-4; cdr3_aa: CASSPRGRGEKLFF
v_call: TRBV6-5; d_call: NA; j_call: TRBJ2-2; cdr3_aa: CASSYVFGTGELFF
v_call: TRBV7-9; d_call: NA; j_call: TRBJ2-1; cdr3_aa: CASSLAWREDNEQFF
v_call: TRBV19; d_call: NA; j_call: TRBJ2-2; cdr3_aa: CATRTRTNTGELFF
v_call: TRBV28; d_call: TRBD1; j_call: TRBJ2-2; cdr3_aa: CASSLIFGQGVAGELFF
v_call: TRBV7-2; d_call: NA; j_call: TRBJ2-5; cdr3_aa: CASSLRSHKGEETQYF
v_call: TRBV11-3; d_call: NA; j_call: TRBJ2-7; cdr3_aa: CASSLEASGTYEQYF
v_call: TRBV19; d_call: TRBD2; j_call: TRBJ2-5; cdr3_aa: CASSIRTSSFQETQYF
v_call: TRBV12-5; d_call: NA; j_call: TRBJ2-1; cdr3_aa: CASGLGLGNEQFF
v_call: TRBV7-2; d_call: NA; j_call: TRBJ1-2; cdr3_aa: CASSLAGAIYGYTF
v_call: TRBV7-2; d_call: TRBD2; j_call: TRBJ2-7; cdr3_aa: CASSKTSGSSYEQYF
v_call: TRBV23-1; d_call: NA; j_call: TRBJ1-5; cdr3_aa: CATPWTDSNQPQHF
v_call: TRBV25-1; d_call: NA; j_call: TRBJ1-2; cdr3_aa: CASSESRAYGYTF
v_call: TRBV5-1; d_call: TRBD1; j_call: TRBJ1-4; cdr3_aa: CASSLGTGRNEKLFF
v_call: TRBV11-3; d_call: TRBD1; j_call: TRBJ2-5; cdr3_aa: CASSSRPGQGVTETQYF
v_call: TRBV4-1; d_call: TRBD2; j_call: TRBJ2-1; cdr3_aa: CASSQRSGGRDEQFF
v_call: TRBV6-6; d_call: NA; j_call: TRBJ1-2; cdr3_aa: CASSYLGRGTNGYTF
v_call: TRBV27; d_call: TRBD1; j_call: TRBJ1-2; cdr3_aa: CASSFRGLTYGYTF
v_call: TRBV19; d_call: NA; j_call: TRBJ1-6; cdr3_aa: CASNSFNYNSPLHF
v_call: TRBV11-2; d_call: NA; j_call: TRBJ2-7; cdr3_aa: CASSLGPGVEQYF
v_call: TRBV6-5; d_call: NA; j_call: TRBJ2-2; cdr3_aa: CASSYGANTGELFF
v_call: TRBV27; d_call: TRBD2; j_call: TRBJ2-7; cdr3_aa: CASSPLIAGGPREQYF
v_call: TRBV7-8; d_call: NA; j_call: TRBJ1-3; cdr3_aa: CASSLVEVSGNTIYF
v_call: TRBV4-1; d_call: NA; j_call: TRBJ2-7; cdr3_aa: CASSQGRDRPYEQYF
v_call: TRBV18; d_call: TRBD1; j_call: TRBJ1-1; cdr3_aa: CASSPGQGATEAFF
v_call: TRBV7-8; d_call: TRBD2; j_call: TRBJ2-5; cdr3_aa: CASRKTSGRLQETQYF
v_call: TRBV7-2; d_call: NA; j_call: TRBJ1-3; cdr3_aa: CASSLGGVSSGNTIYF
v_call: TRBV28; d_call: TRBD1; j_call: TRBJ2-7; cdr3_aa: CASNRDRGFDEQYF
v_call: TRBV11-2; d_call: NA; j_call: TRBJ2-1; cdr3_aa: CASSGYGVTYNEQFF
v_call: TRBV18; d_call: TRBD2; j_call: TRBJ2-1; cdr3_aa: CASSRTSGRDEQFF
v_call: TRBV9; d_call: NA; j_call: TRBJ2-6; cdr3_aa: CASRASGANVLTF